The 24 T cell receptor beta chains in this list originate from one sample, sequenced in a study of blood T cell repertoires in COVID-19. Assay: immunoSEQ multiplex PCR; the TCRdb copy retains only in-frame clones and omits some. The sample has over 45,000 clones, 91% seen once. Sequenced: peripheral blood. These receptors were collected from a woman aged 60-75 years with active or convalescent COVID-19.

With respect to this clone: An end of the junction differs from the germline gene, which may be a read error. J is TRBJ1-2 and V is TRBV28; D might be TRBD1 (5 bases). CDR3 length equals 12 residues. Germline-derived CDR1 and CDR2 are MDHEN and SYDVKM. The CDR3 is CASSFPHRGSSF. The CDR3 DNA reads as TGTGCCAGCAGTTTTCCTCATAGGGGCAGCTCCTTC.

The rearrangement links TRBV19 to TRBJ2-3; a possible D gene is TRBD1 (8 bases). Trimming pared 5 bases from V and 5 bases from J, leaving 14 bases between. The CDR3 has 14 residues. Per the germline V gene, CDR1 is LNHDA and CDR2 is SQIVND (reference sequence). The CDR3 DNA is TGTGCCAGTAGTGTACAGGGGGGGAAAGATACGCAGTATTTT. Protein product: CASSVQGGKDTQYF.

This clone showed up just once. The chain employs TRBV3-1 (or the pseudogene TRBV3-2) and TRBJ2-1; 8 bases are a match to TRBD2. Germline V lookup: CDR1 LGHDT, CDR2 YNNKEL (reference sequence). CDR3 length: 13 residues. Germline trimming cut 1 base from V and 11 bases from J; bases unmatched to any gene: 4. This CDR3 reads CASSQARGGQQFF. The CDR3 bases are TGTGCCAGCAGCCAAGCTCGCGGGGGGCAGCAGTTCTTC.

The chain combines TRBV7-8 with TRBJ2-7; TRBD1 aligns across 7 bases. This CDR3 has 14 amino acids. Per the germline V gene, CDR1 is SGHVS and CDR2 is FQNEAQ. V was clipped by 5 bases and J by 0 bases; unmatched bases: 4. CDR3 sequence: CASSPRDSSYEQYF. CDR3 coding DNA: TGTGCCAGCAGCCCTAGGGACAGCTCCTACGAGCAGTACTTC.

This chain joins TRBV12-3 or TRBV12-4 and TRBJ1-1; no reliable D call. Trimming cost V 6 bases and J 1 base, with 9 bases left between them. The CDR3 totals 13 residues. The CDR3 loop reads CASSLQENTEAFF. The CDR3 DNA follows: TGTGCCAGCAGCCTCCAGGAGAACACTGAAGCTTTCTTT.

This clone has only a few counts. V and J are TRBV28 and TRBJ1-2; TRBD1 agrees at 10 bases. This CDR3 is built from 12 residues. With 6 bases clipped from V and 8 bases from J, the junction kept 3 bases outside the gene matches. The V gene's germline CDR1 is MDHEN and CDR2 SYDVKM. DNA of the CDR3: TGTGCCAGCAGGATGACAGGGGGCGGCTACACCTTC. It encodes CASRMTGGGYTF.

This chain joins TRBV6-5 and TRBJ2-3; D remains ambiguous. Germline V gene lookup returns CDR1 MNHEY and CDR2 SVGAGI. CDR3 size: 14 residues. Trimming shortened V by 11 bases and J by 0 bases, and 15 bases separated the two germline ends. CDR3 protein: CALQNPFSTDTQYF. The CDR3 nucleotides read TGTGCCCTTCAGAACCCTTTCAGCACAGATACGCAGTATTTT.

The V call is TRBV3-1 (or the pseudogene TRBV3-2), the J call TRBJ1-5; no reliable D call. The length of the CDR3 is 14 residues. Trimming removed 0 bases from V and 4 bases from J, with 7 bases in between. In germline, CDR1 is LGHDT, CDR2 YNNKEL (reference sequence). CDR3 nucleotide sequence: TGTGCCAGCAGCCAAGACCAGGTAAATCAGCCCCAGCATTTT. This gives the protein CASSQDQVNQPQHF.

The genes are TRBV11-2 and TRBJ2-3, with 9 bases fitting TRBD1. The V gene end was trimmed by 3 bases and the J gene end by 0 bases; junction bases not matched to a gene: 7. Germline CDR1 and CDR2: SGHAT and FQNNGV. CDR3 length: 17 amino acids. The CDR3 nucleotides read TGTGCCAGCAGCTTGCGGGACAGGGCTACTAGCACAGATACGCAGTATTTT. Protein product: CASSLRDRATSTDTQYF.

The chain combines TRBV28 with TRBJ2-1, with 12 bases identical to TRBD2. V was clipped by 3 bases and J by 8 bases; unmatched bases: 8. Germline V gives CDR1 MDHEN, CDR2 SYDVKM. This CDR3 is 16 amino acids long. The CDR3 sequence is CASSLSLAGGTHEQFF. CDR3 in DNA: TGTGCCAGCAGTTTGTCTCTAGCGGGAGGGACCCATGAGCAGTTCTTC.

The chain has TRBV27 and TRBJ2-7; D is perhaps TRBD1 (5 bases). CDR1 MNHEY and CDR2 SMNVEV come from the germline V gene (reference sequence). The CDR3 length is 17 residues. V was trimmed by 6 bases and J by 2 bases, leaving 23 bases between them. The CDR3 loop is CASRCRVLEFVPYEQYF. The DNA of the CDR3 is TGTGCCAGCAGGTGCAGGGTGTTAGAGTTTGTCCCCTACGAGCAGTACTTC.

The chain uses TRBV28 and TRBJ2-7, with D possibly being TRBD2 (5 bases). The V and J ends lost 6 bases and 6 bases respectively, with 9 bases between them. The germline CDR1 and CDR2 sequences are MDHEN and SYDVKM. The CDR3 runs 11 residues. The CDR3 loop reads CASSERGEQYF. CDR3 in DNA: TGTGCCAGCAGCGAACGGGGCGAGCAGTACTTC.

The gene calls are TRBV19 and TRBJ2-3; D call uncertain. The CDR3 runs 16 residues. Germline V gene lookup returns CDR1 LNHDA and CDR2 SQIVND (reference sequence). V lost 5 bases and J lost 4, with 19 bases in between. The CDR3 region has the DNA TGTGCCAGTAGTGCGGTGGTCCTAGGTGGTTCAGATACGCAGTATTTT. Translated, it gives CASSAVVLGGSDTQYF.

The genes are TRBV19 and TRBJ1-5; perhaps TRBD1 as D (6 bases). This CDR3 has 15 residues. From germline, CDR1 is LNHDA and CDR2 SQIVND (reference sequence). Trimming removed 2 bases from V and 2 bases from J, with 10 bases in between. CDR3 in amino acids: CASSILQGRNQPQHF. CDR3 nucleotides: TGTGCCAGTAGTATATTACAGGGCCGCAATCAGCCCCAGCATTTT.

V is TRBV30 and J is TRBJ1-2, with D perhaps matching TRBD1 (5 bases). Trimming cost V 8 bases and J 4 bases, with 14 bases left between them. The CDR3 sequence is 12 residues long. The germline V gene has CDR1 GTSNPN and CDR2 SVGIG (reference sequence). Written as DNA, the CDR3 is TGTGCCGTACAAGGGGAAAGCTATGGCTACACCTTC. Residues: CAVQGESYGYTF.

This rearrangement joins TRBV28 to TRBJ1-2, with a weak D call TRBD1 (5 bases). Germline V gene sequence: CDR1 MDHEN, CDR2 SYDVKM. The CDR3 spans 14 residues. V was trimmed by 6 bases and J by 2 bases, leaving 13 bases between them. CDR3 coding DNA: TGTGCCAGCAGCCGTCCGGGACTCAACTATGGCTACACCTTC. This gives the protein CASSRPGLNYGYTF.

The V gene is TRBV28, the J gene TRBJ1-2; 8 bases map to TRBD1. The CDR3 loop spans 12 amino acids. After removal of 5 bases from V and 6 bases from J, the junction contained 2 bases not matched to a gene. Germline CDR1 and CDR2: MDHEN and SYDVKM. In DNA, the CDR3 is TGTGCCAGCAGTGAGACAGGGGATGGCTACACCTTC. It specifies CASSETGDGYTF.

The chain joins TRBV6-6 to TRBJ1-2, with 10 bases aligning to TRBD1. The germline V gene has CDR1 MNHNY and CDR2 SVGAGI (reference sequence). The trim removed 5 bases at V and 8 bases at J, leaving 14 bases unmatched. The CDR3 spans 16 residues. CDR3 protein: CASSTLSTGGVGGYTF. CDR3 bases: TGTGCCAGCAGTACACTATCGACAGGGGGCGTTGGAGGCTACACCTTC.

The chain has TRBV29-1 and TRBJ2-2, with D possibly TRBD2 on 6 matching bases. This CDR3 is 14 amino acids long. Germline values: CDR1 SQVTM, CDR2 ANQGSEA. The V end lost 3 bases, the J end lost 5 bases, and 13 bases lay between the germline ends. CDR3 in amino acids: CSVDGGSETGELFF. CDR3 in DNA: TGCAGCGTTGATGGAGGGAGTGAGACCGGGGAGCTGTTTTTT.

The chain links TRBV28 to TRBJ1-4; 7 nucleotides agree with TRBD1. Looked up from germline, CDR1 is MDHEN and CDR2 is SYDVKM. The CDR3 has 14 residues. The J segment lost 5 bases and the V segment lost 5 bases, leaving 5 bases of the junction unmatched. The CDR3 coding sequence is TGTGCCAGCAGTGAGGGGACAGTCAATGAAAAACTGTTTTTT. Its protein is CASSEGTVNEKLFF.

The chain joins TRBV5-1 to TRBJ2-2; 7 bases align to TRBD1. Germline V lookup: CDR1 SGHRS, CDR2 YFSETQ. The CDR3 is 15 residues long. The junction had 7 bases not matched to a gene; V was cut back by 7 bases and J by 1 base. The CDR3 region is CASVPGQRNTGELFF. The CDR3 coding sequence is TGCGCCAGCGTTCCGGGACAGAGGAACACCGGGGAGCTGTTTTTT.

The V call is TRBV24-1, the J call TRBJ1-2; 9 bases align to TRBD1. The V and J ends lost 0 bases and 6 bases, in that order; junction bases with no gene match: 4. This CDR3 is built from 15 residues. CDR1 is KGHDR, CDR2 SFDVKD, per germline. CDR3 in DNA: TGTGCCACCAGTGATTTGGGGACAGGGAGTAATGGCTACACCTTC. Protein product: CATSDLGTGSNGYTF.

This chain links TRBV27 with TRBJ2-1, with D perhaps matching TRBD1 (5 bases). Trimming pared 8 bases from V and 1 base from J, leaving 18 bases between. CDR1 is MNHEY and CDR2 is SMNVEV in the germline V gene (reference sequence). This CDR3 comprises 16 residues. The CDR3 nucleotides read TGTGCCAGCCCTTTCCATACCAGGGATTCCTACAATGAGCAGTTCTTC. Translating gives CASPFHTRDSYNEQFF.

This clone was seen a few times. The chain recombines TRBV27 with TRBJ1-1, with TRBD1 identical over 7 bases. Germline values: CDR1 MNHEY, CDR2 SMNVEV (reference sequence). After removal of 4 bases from V and 6 bases from J, the junction contained 8 bases not matched to a gene. The CDR3 runs 14 residues. The CDR3 spells CASSSPRDRAEAFF. The CDR3 region has the DNA TGTGCCAGCAGTTCTCCCCGCGACAGGGCTGAAGCTTTCTTT.